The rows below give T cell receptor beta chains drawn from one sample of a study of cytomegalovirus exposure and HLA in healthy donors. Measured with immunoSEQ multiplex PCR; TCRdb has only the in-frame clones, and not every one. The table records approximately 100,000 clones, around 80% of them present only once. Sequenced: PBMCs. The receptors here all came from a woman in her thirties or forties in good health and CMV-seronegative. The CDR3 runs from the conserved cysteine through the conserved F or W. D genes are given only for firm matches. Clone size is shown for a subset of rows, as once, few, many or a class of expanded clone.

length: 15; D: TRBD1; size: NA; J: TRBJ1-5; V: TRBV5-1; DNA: TGCGCCAGCAGCTTGCAGACAGGGAACAATCAGCCCCAGCATTTT; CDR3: CASSLQTGNNQPQHF
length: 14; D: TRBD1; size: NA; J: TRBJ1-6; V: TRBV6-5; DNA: TGTGCCAGCGCACAGGGGGCCGGCAATTCACCCCTCCACTTT; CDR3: CASAQGAGNSPLHF
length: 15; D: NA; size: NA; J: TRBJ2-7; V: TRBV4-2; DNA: TGTGCCAGCAGCCCACCCCCCGGGAGTAGTTACGAGCAGTACTTC; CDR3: CASSPPPGSSYEQYF
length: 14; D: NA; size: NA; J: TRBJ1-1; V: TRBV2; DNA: TGTGCCAGCAGTGAGGGGGGGCGAGGCACTGAAGCTTTCTTT; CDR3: CASSEGGRGTEAFF
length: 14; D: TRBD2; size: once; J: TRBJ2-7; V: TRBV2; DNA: TGTGCCAGCAGTATAGCGGGGGGACCCTACGAGCAGTACTTC; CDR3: CASSIAGGPYEQYF
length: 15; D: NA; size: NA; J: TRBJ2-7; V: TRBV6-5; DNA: TGTGCCAGCAGTTACTCGAGTTCGCCCCCCTACGAGCAGTACTTC; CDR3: CASSYSSSPPYEQYF
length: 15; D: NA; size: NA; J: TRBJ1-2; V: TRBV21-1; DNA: TGTGCCAGCAGCAAAGAGAAGAGAACTAACTATGGCTACACCTTC; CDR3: CASSKEKRTNYGYTF
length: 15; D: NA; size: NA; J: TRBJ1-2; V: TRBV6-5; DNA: TGTGCCAGCAGTTACTCCGGAGGGGAAGGCTATGGCTACACCTTC; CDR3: CASSYSGGEGYGYTF
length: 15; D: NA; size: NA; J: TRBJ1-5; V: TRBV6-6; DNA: TGTGCCAGCACTCTTACGGAGGAAGGCAATCAGCCCCAGCATTTT; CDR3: CASTLTEEGNQPQHF
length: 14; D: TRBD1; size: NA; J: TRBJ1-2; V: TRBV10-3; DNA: TGTGCCATCAGGGGGGACAGGGAAGGCTATGGCTACACCTTC; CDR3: CAIRGDREGYGYTF
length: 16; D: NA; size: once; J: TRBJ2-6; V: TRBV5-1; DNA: TGCGCCAGCAGCAAAACAGGGACCGCTGGGGCCAACGTCCTGACTTTC; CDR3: CASSKTGTAGANVLTF
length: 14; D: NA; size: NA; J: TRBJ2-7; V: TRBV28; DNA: TGTGCCAGCAGTTTCCCTACTACATTCTACGAGCAGTACTTC; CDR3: CASSFPTTFYEQYF
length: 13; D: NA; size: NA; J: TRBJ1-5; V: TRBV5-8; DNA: TGTGCCAGCAGCTCAGACAGGAATCAGCCCCAGCATTTT; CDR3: CASSSDRNQPQHF
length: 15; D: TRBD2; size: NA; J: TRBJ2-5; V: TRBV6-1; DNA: TGTGCCAGCAGCGACCGGCGGGAGGGAGGAAAGACCCAGTACTTC; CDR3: CASSDRREGGKTQYF
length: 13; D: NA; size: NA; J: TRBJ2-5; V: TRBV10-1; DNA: TGCGCCAGCAGTGAACAGGGTTGGGAGACCCAGTACTTC; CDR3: CASSEQGWETQYF
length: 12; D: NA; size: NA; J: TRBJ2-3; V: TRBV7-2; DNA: TGTGCCAGCAGCACCAGTACAGATACGCAGTATTTT; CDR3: CASSTSTDTQYF
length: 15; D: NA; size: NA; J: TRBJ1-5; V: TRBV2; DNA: TGTGCCAGCAAGGGAGAGGGGGGGTACAATCAGCCCCAGCATTTT; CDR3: CASKGEGGYNQPQHF
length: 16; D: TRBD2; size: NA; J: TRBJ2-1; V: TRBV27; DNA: TGTGCCAGCAGTTTAACGACTAGCGGGAGGGTCAATGAGCAGTTCTTC; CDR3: CASSLTTSGRVNEQFF
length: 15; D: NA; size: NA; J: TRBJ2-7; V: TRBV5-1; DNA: TGCGCCAGCACCTCCGGGGATACCGTTTTCGACGAGCAGTACTTC; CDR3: CASTSGDTVFDEQYF
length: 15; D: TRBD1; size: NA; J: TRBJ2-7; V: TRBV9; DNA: TGTGCCAGCAGCGTAGGGGACAGGGATCCCTACGAGCAGTACTTC; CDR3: CASSVGDRDPYEQYF
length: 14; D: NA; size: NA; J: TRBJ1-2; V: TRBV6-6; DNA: TGTGCCAGCAGCCCTGGCGGTTTAGGATATGGCTACACCTTC; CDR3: CASSPGGLGYGYTF